Shown below are 27 T cell receptor beta chains from a single sample sequenced in a study of cytomegalovirus exposure and HLA in healthy donors (dated by TCRdb to 2015 to 2018). Receptor libraries were prepared by the immunoSEQ multiplex PCR assay. The multiplex PCR relied on a mix of 60 forward primers for TCR Vbeta segments and 13 reverse primers for TCR Jbeta segments. TCRdb holds this immuneACCESS table with in-frame rearrangements only. Some clones are missing; in checked studies, unresolved V genes explain under half, and the rest has no known cause. The sample has about 190,000 clones on record, 70% to 75% of them singletons. The ten most abundant clones make up about 4.8% of the sample. Sample: PBMCs. These receptors were taken from a young man in good health and CMV-seropositive.

This chain joins TRBV9 and TRBJ2-7; D gene ambiguous. The ends were cut back, 0 bases at V and 0 bases at J, with 13 bases in the middle. This CDR3 region has 16 residues. Germline CDR1 SGDLS, CDR2 YYNGEE. The CDR3 DNA reads TGTGCCAGCAGCGTAGGCCCAGCGCCTTACTCCTACGAGCAGTACTTC. Protein product: CASSVGPAPYSYEQYF. Drawing the rest from reference TRBV9 and TRBJ2-7, the complete variable domain is DSGVTQTPKHLITATGQRVTLRCSPRSGDLSVYWYQQSLDQGLQFLIQYYNGEERAKGNILERFSAQQFPDLHSELNLSSLELGDSALYFCASSVGPAPYSYEQYFGPGTRLTVT.

The chain recombines TRBV28 with TRBJ1-2, with 9 bases aligning to TRBD1. The J segment lost 4 bases and the V segment lost 4 bases, leaving 13 bases of the junction unmatched. This CDR3 spans 17 amino acids. The germline CDR1 and CDR2 sequences are MDHEN and SYDVKM. CDR3 amino acids: CASSSETGGYRGYGYTF. CDR3 DNA: TGTGCCAGCAGTTCCGAGACAGGGGGTTATCGGGGCTATGGCTACACCTTC.

The chain employs TRBV11-2 and TRBJ1-1, with 9 bases fitting TRBD1. The germline V gene encodes CDR1 SGHAT and CDR2 FQNNGV. This CDR3 is 16 amino acids long. The J segment lost 4 bases and the V segment lost 4 bases, leaving 10 bases of the junction unmatched. This chain's CDR3 is CASSSDRGRARTEAFF. In DNA form, the CDR3 reads TGTGCCAGCAGCTCGGACAGGGGAAGGGCGCGCACTGAAGCTTTCTTT.

This clone was recorded a few times. J is TRBJ1-5 and V is TRBV28; D perhaps matches TRBD1 (5 bases). The V gene's germline CDR1 is MDHEN and CDR2 SYDVKM. The CDR3 runs 15 residues. Deletions cut 5 bases from V and 5 bases from J, with 16 bases between. CDR3 in amino acids: CASSPYRGIDQPQHF. The CDR3, as DNA: TGTGCCAGCAGTCCCTATCGGGGGATCGATCAGCCCCAGCATTTT.

This chain joins TRBV7-2 and TRBJ2-2; D gene unclear. Germline values: CDR1 SGHTA, CDR2 FQGNSA. Trimming removed 2 bases at V and 1 base at J, with 5 bases between. This CDR3 contains 14 residues. The CDR3 spells CASSLNRNTGELFF. CDR3 bases: TGTGCCAGCAGCTTAAATAGGAACACCGGGGAGCTGTTTTTT.

The sample holds a few counts of this clone. The rearrangement links TRBV19 to TRBJ2-1; 11 bases are a match to TRBD2. Germline V gene lookup returns CDR1 LNHDA and CDR2 SQIVND (reference sequence). V trimming: 6 bases; J trimming: 6 bases; junction bases outside the gene matches: 10. The CDR3 runs 16 residues. CDR3 loop: CASSALRGLAVNEQFF. In DNA form, the CDR3 reads TGTGCCAGTAGCGCCCTTCGGGGACTAGCGGTCAATGAGCAGTTCTTC.

The chain combines TRBV4-3 with TRBJ1-5; unclear D gene. CDR3 size: 17 residues. The germline V gene encodes CDR1 LGHNA and CDR2 YSLEER. Trimming shortened V by 0 bases and J by 0 bases, and 12 bases separated the two germline ends. In DNA form, the CDR3 reads TGCGCCAGCAGCCAAGACCCGGCGGGGAATAGCAATCAGCCCCAGCATTTT. Protein product: CASSQDPAGNSNQPQHF.

The chain uses TRBV4-2 and TRBJ2-3; the D gene is possibly TRBD1 (6 bases). Germline CDR1 is LGHNA and CDR2 is YNFKEQ. The CDR3 loop spans 14 amino acids. V was trimmed by 1 base and J by 4 bases, leaving 9 bases between them. As DNA, the CDR3 is TGTGCCAGCAGCCAAGGGGGGCGCCCAGATACGCAGTATTTT. This gives the protein CASSQGGRPDTQYF.

The chain is built from TRBV9 and TRBJ2-1; 14 bases agree with TRBD2. There are 18 residues in the CDR3. The ends lost 0 bases at V and 4 bases at J; junction bases unmatched: 6. Germline assignment: CDR1 SGDLS and CDR2 YYNGEE. CDR3 DNA: TGTGCCAGCAGCGTAGCCCAGGGACTAGCGGGGGCTTACAATGAGCAGTTCTTC. This encodes CASSVAQGLAGAYNEQFF.

The chain recombines TRBV18 with TRBJ1-2; the D is unclear. Trimming pared 4 bases from V and 4 bases from J, leaving 19 bases between. CDR1 KGHSH and CDR2 LQKENI come from the germline V gene. The CDR3 is 16 residues long. Here the CDR3 reads CASSHPHEWARYGYTF. The CDR3 nucleotides are TGTGCCAGCTCACACCCGCACGAGTGGGCCCGCTATGGCTACACCTTC. Filled out from reference TRBV18 and TRBJ1-2, the complete variable domain reads NAGVMQNPRHLVRRRGQEARLRCSPMKGHSHVYWYRQLPEEGLKFMVYLQKENIIDESGMPKERFSAEFPKEGPSILRIQQVVRGDSAAYFCASSHPHEWARYGYTFGSGTRLTVV.

The chain carries TRBV28 and TRBJ2-7; D not certain. Trimming pared 5 bases from V and 1 base from J, leaving 12 bases between. CDR3 length: 14 amino acids. The germline V gene has CDR1 MDHEN and CDR2 SYDVKM. The CDR3 DNA reads TGTGCCAGCAGTCTAAGGCAGGCTTCCTACGAGCAGTACTTC. Its protein product is CASSLRQASYEQYF.

The chain carries TRBV5-1 and TRBJ2-7; possible D gene TRBD1, 6 bases. Germline V gives CDR1 SGHRS, CDR2 YFSETQ. V was cut by 4 bases and J by 4 bases, with 21 bases left in between. The CDR3 runs to 16 residues. As DNA, the CDR3 is TGCGCCAGCAGCCCGGTGAGTGGGGCAGGGACATACGAGCAGTACTTC. This translates into CASSPVSGAGTYEQYF.

The chain has TRBV11-2 and TRBJ2-5, with 13 bases matching TRBD2. V was pared by 3 bases and J by 4 bases, with 8 bases of the junction left unmatched. This CDR3 has 17 residues. The germline gives CDR1 SGHAT, CDR2 FQNNGV. CDR3 amino acids: CASSFLAGLAGAETQYF. CDR3 nucleotides: TGTGCCAGCAGCTTCCTCGCAGGACTAGCGGGAGCAGAGACCCAGTACTTC.

The rearrangement links TRBV5-1 to TRBJ2-3; 8 bases are a match to TRBD1. CDR3 size: 14 residues. The V gene end was trimmed by 4 bases and the J gene end by 4 bases; junction bases not matched to a gene: 5. Germline-derived CDR1 and CDR2 are SGHRS and YFSETQ. CDR3 region: CASSLDRGPDTQYF. CDR3 bases: TGCGCCAGCAGCCTTGACAGGGGACCAGATACGCAGTATTTT.

The chain recombines TRBV6-5 with TRBJ2-7; D gene uncertain. Trimming left V 10 bases short and J 0 bases short, with 13 bases between. The CDR3 contains 13 residues. Germline V gives CDR1 MNHEY, CDR2 SVGAGI. The CDR3 DNA reads TGTGCCACCCTTGAACAGTTCTCCTACGAGCAGTACTTC. Protein sequence: CATLEQFSYEQYF.

This chain connects TRBV21-1 to TRBJ1-1. TRBV21-1 is tagged as a pseudogene. The CDR3 is 20 amino acids. CDR3 residues: CASSKGRIDGRPPRNTEAFF. CDR3 DNA: TGTGCCAGCAGCAAAGGGAGGATTGATGGCAGGCCCCCACGGAACACTGAAGCTTTCTTT.

This rearrangement joins TRBV7-8 to TRBJ2-7; 10 bases fit TRBD2. CDR3 length equals 13 residues. CDR1 and CDR2 from the germline V gene are SGHVS and FQNEAQ. Trimming at V came to 11 bases and at J to 3 bases, leaving 7 bases not matched to a gene. CDR3 sequence reads: CAYRASGGYEQYF. The CDR3 bases are TGTGCCTACCGGGCTAGCGGGGGCTACGAGCAGTACTTC. Full variable domain (remainder filled in from reference TRBV7-8 and TRBJ2-7): GAGVSQSPRYKVAKRGQDVALRCDPISGHVSLFWYQQALGQGPEFLTYFQNEAQLDKSGLPSDRFFAERPEGSVSTLKIQRTQQEDSAVYLCAYRASGGYEQYFGPGTRLTVT.

The chain combines TRBV11-3 with TRBJ2-5; D gene uncertain. V was shortened by 1 base and J by 2 bases, with 5 bases between the two germline ends. Per germline, CDR1 SGHNT and CDR2 YENEEA. This CDR3 has 13 residues. CDR3 region: CASSLAQQETQYF. The CDR3 DNA reads as TGTGCCAGCAGCTTAGCACAGCAAGAGACCCAGTACTTC.

The chain links TRBV5-8 to TRBJ2-7; no firm D call. CDR1 and CDR2 from the germline V gene are SGHTS and YDEGEE. The CDR3 is 13 residues long. V was pared by 4 bases and J by 1 base, with 9 bases between. In DNA, the CDR3 is TGTGCCAGCAGCCCGGAGCTATCCTACGAGCAGTACTTC. It encodes CASSPELSYEQYF.

This chain joins TRBV28 and TRBJ2-2, with D uncertain. The CDR3 loop spans 14 amino acids. CDR1 and CDR2 from the germline V gene are MDHEN and SYDVKM. V was pared by 7 bases and J by 0 bases, with 9 bases between. The CDR3 DNA follows: TGTGCCAGCAAGCCGGGTTCGAACACCGGGGAGCTGTTTTTT. Translation gives CASKPGSNTGELFF.

The gene calls are TRBV7-2 and TRBJ2-7; 7 bases are a match to TRBD2. V was clipped by 5 bases and J by 6 bases; unmatched bases: 13. The CDR3 length is 15 residues. CDR1 SGHTA and CDR2 FQGNSA come from the germline V gene. This CDR3 is CASSPYGGEGPEQYF. The DNA for the CDR3 is TGTGCCAGCAGCCCCTATGGGGGGGAGGGCCCCGAGCAGTACTTC.

This chain joins TRBV7-3 and TRBJ2-3; 8 positions agree with TRBD1. V shed 1 base, J shed 0 bases, and the junction held 6 bases outside the gene matches. The CDR3 runs 17 residues. Germline CDR1 reads SGHTA; CDR2 reads FQGTGA. The CDR3 sequence is CASSLIGTGLSTDTQYF. The DNA of the CDR3 is TGTGCCAGCAGCTTAATCGGGACAGGACTTAGCACAGATACGCAGTATTTT.

The chain combines TRBV5-6 with TRBJ1-4, with D perhaps TRBD1 (5 bases). The CDR3 spans 14 residues. Germline-derived CDR1 and CDR2 are SGHDT and YYEEEE. V gave up 3 bases and J gave up 10 bases, with 16 bases separating them. The CDR3 DNA follows: TGTGCCAGCAGCTCGGGACGGGAGGCGGGAAAACTGTTTTTT. It specifies CASSSGREAGKLFF.

The chain links TRBV19 to TRBJ2-1; TRBD2 aligns across 10 bases. Losses at the gene ends were 4 bases for V and 1 base for J; bases not matched to a gene: 4. There are 16 residues in the CDR3. The germline V gene has CDR1 LNHDA and CDR2 SQIVND (reference sequence). CDR3 DNA sequence: TGTGCCAGTAGTACGGGACTAGCGCCTTCCTACAATGAGCAGTTCTTC. Translating it yields CASSTGLAPSYNEQFF.

This clone was seen only once. This chain uses TRBV15 with TRBJ2-5; 7 nucleotides agree with TRBD2. The V gene end was trimmed by 3 bases and the J gene end by 2 bases; junction bases not matched to a gene: 6. Germline V gene data show CDR1 as LNHNV and CDR2 as YYDKDF (reference sequence). CDR3 size: 15 residues. The CDR3 DNA sequence: TGTGCCACCAGCAGGGGGATGGGGGGGCAAGAGACCCAGTACTTC. Protein: CATSRGMGGQETQYF.

V and J are TRBV19 and TRBJ2-7, with 9 bases matching TRBD2. The CDR3 has 15 residues. Germline CDR1 and CDR2: LNHDA and SQIVND (reference sequence). V shed 8 bases, J shed 0 bases, and the junction held 8 bases outside the gene matches. The CDR3 sequence: CASGQLSGSSYEQYF. The CDR3 nucleotides read TGTGCCAGTGGGCAACTTAGCGGGAGCTCCTACGAGCAGTACTTC.

The rearrangement joins TRBV28 to TRBJ2-7, with a weak D call TRBD2 (6 bases). Trimming left V 5 bases short and J 1 base short, with 12 bases between. The CDR3 contains 14 residues. CDR1 MDHEN and CDR2 SYDVKM come from the germline V gene. In DNA form, the CDR3 reads TGTGCCAGCAGTGCACCGGGACTTTCCTACGAGCAGTACTTC. Its protein product is CASSAPGLSYEQYF. The full variable domain, in which reference TRBV28 and TRBJ2-7 provide the parts outside the CDR3, is DVKVTQSSRYLVKRTGEKVFLECVQDMDHENMFWYRQDPGLGLRLIYFSYDVKMKEKGDIPEGYSVSREKKERFSLILESASTNQTSMYLCASSAPGLSYEQYFGPGTRLTVT.